This TCR beta chain is drawn from a study of OX40 agonist ivuxolimab in advanced cancers. Study-wide context: All patients had ivuxolimab intravenously every 2 weeks at 0.01 to 10 mg/kg.

By share of the sample, this clone is medium-sized. No antigen is known for it. General observations from the study: CD8+ T cells averaged more expanded clones than CD4+.

V was shortened by 5 bases and J by 3 bases, with 16 bases between the two germline ends. Per the germline V gene, CDR1 is LNHDA and CDR2 is SQIVND (reference sequence). CDR3 length: 15 residues. The protocol was immunoSEQ multiplex PCR, while the TCRdb copy is restricted to in-frame clones and leaves out a portion. Of fewer than 25,000 clones in the sample, over 75% are singletons; the top ten hold more than 35%. J is TRBJ2-5 and V is TRBV19, with D possibly called TRBD1 or TRBD2 (7 bases each). This sequence originates from an adult with an advanced solid tumor such as melanoma, head and neck, liver or kidney cancer. Sample: CD4+ or CD8+ T cells sorted from blood, taken in a trial of the OX40 agonist ivuxolimab. The CDR3 DNA reads TGTGCCAGTAGTCCAGCAGGGGGAGGGGAAGAGACCCAGTACTTC. This encodes CASSPAGGGEETQYF.